The entry below gives a single TCR beta chain sequence along with its context. Method: immunoSEQ multiplex PCR; TCRdb's copy keeps in-frame clones and lacks some. The profile covers 200,000 to 250,000 clones, with approximately 90% appearing a single time and around 6% taken by the ten largest. The CDR3 consists of 13 residues. The V end was cut by 7 bases, the J end by 5 bases, with 13 bases between. Germline loops: CDR1 SNHLY, CDR2 FYNNEI. This record belongs to a study of blood T cell repertoires in COVID-19. Specimen: PBMCs or T cells enriched from blood (not recorded which). The TCR was taken from a woman aged 30 to 39 with acute COVID-19. The V and J genes are TRBV2 and TRBJ2-3; tentatively, D is TRBD2 (6 bases). CDR3 DNA: TGTGCCAGCAACCTAAGGAGGGAAGATACGCAGTATTTT. Translation: CASNLRREDTQYF. Full variable domain (outside the CDR3, taken from reference TRBV2 and TRBJ2-3): EPEVTQTPSHQVTQMGQEVILRCVPISNHLYFYWYRQILGQKVEFLVSFYNNEISEKSEIFDDQFSVERPDGSNFTLKIRSTKLEDSAMYFCASNLRREDTQYFGPGTRLTVL.